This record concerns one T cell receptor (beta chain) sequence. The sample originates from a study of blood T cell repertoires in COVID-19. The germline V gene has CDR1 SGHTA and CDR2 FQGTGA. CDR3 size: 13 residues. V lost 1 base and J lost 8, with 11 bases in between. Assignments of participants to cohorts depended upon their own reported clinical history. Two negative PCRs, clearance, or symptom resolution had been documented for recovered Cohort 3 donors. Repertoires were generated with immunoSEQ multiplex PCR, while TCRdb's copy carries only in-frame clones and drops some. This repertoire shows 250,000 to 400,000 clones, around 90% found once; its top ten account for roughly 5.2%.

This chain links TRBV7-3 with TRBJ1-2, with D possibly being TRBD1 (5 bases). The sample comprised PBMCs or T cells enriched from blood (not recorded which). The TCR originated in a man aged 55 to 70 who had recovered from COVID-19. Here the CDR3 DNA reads TGTGCCAGCAGCTTAATGGGGCAAGGCGGCTACACCTTC. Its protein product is CASSLMGQGGYTF. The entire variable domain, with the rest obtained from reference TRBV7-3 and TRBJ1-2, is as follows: GAGVSQTPSNKVTEKGKYVELRCDPISGHTALYWYRQSLGQGPEFLIYFQGTGAADDSGLPNDRFFAVRPEGSVSTLKIQRTERGDSAVYLCASSLMGQGGYTFGSGTRLTVV.